The 30 T cell receptor beta chains presented below share a single source sample, sequenced in a study of T cell repertoires in cytomegalovirus infection. TCRdb called the reads again in MiXCR, with one record for every CDR3 protein. Here the sample spans roughly 500,000 distinct CDR3 sequences, around 35% being singletons. These receptors lack a known antigen. Material: cultured PBMCs, obtained from culture after CMV antigen stimulation. All receptors come from a human donor in good health (CMV status not recorded). Some clones in this sample may be carry-over from other donors' samples.

Only a few counts were recorded for this clonotype. The chain uses TRBV7-6 and TRBJ2-7; D uncertain. CDR1 SGHVS and CDR2 FNYEAQ come from the germline V gene. V lost 0 bases, J lost 0 bases, and 12 bases lay in between. This CDR3 has 16 amino acids. CDR3 coding DNA: TGTGCCAGCAGCTTAGCGTCTGGGCTCATCTCCTACGAGCAGTACTTC. It is translated as CASSLASGLISYEQYF. Together with reference TRBV7-6 and TRBJ2-7, the CDR3 gives the full variable domain: GAGVSQSPRYKVTKRGQDVALRCDPISGHVSLYWYRQALGQGPEFLTYFNYEAQQDKSGLPNDRFSAERPEGSISTLTIQRTEQRDSAMYRCASSLASGLISYEQYFGPGTRLTVT.

The chain employs TRBV19 and TRBJ2-1, with a weak D call TRBD2 (6 bases). Trimming cost V 6 bases and J 4 bases, with 19 bases left between them. CDR1 and CDR2 (germline): LNHDA, SQIVND (reference sequence). This CDR3 region has 16 residues. The CDR3 protein is CASSTPQRVLYNEQFF. The CDR3 nucleotides are TGTGCCAGTAGCACCCCGCAGCGGGTATTATACAATGAGCAGTTCTTC. The full variable domain, its missing parts supplied by reference TRBV19 and TRBJ2-1, is DGGITQSPKYLFRKEGQNVTLSCEQNLNHDAMYWYRQDPGQGLRLIYYSQIVNDFQKGDIAEGYSVSREKKESFPLTVTSAQKNPTAFYLCASSTPQRVLYNEQFFGPGTRLTVL.

The chain joins TRBV7-9 to TRBJ2-2; D is unclear. V lost 5 bases, J lost 3 bases, and 7 bases lay in between. This CDR3 is 13 amino acids long. Germline V gives CDR1 SEHNR, CDR2 FQNEAQ (reference sequence). The CDR3 here is CASSPKDTGELFF. The CDR3 region has the DNA TGTGCCAGCAGCCCGAAGGACACCGGGGAGCTGTTTTTT.

J is TRBJ2-3 and V is TRBV7-2; D uncertain. Deletions cut 1 base from V and 7 bases from J, with 12 bases between. The CDR3 length is 14 residues. Germline V gene lookup returns CDR1 SGHTA and CDR2 FQGNSA. DNA for the CDR3: TGTGCCAGCAGCTTAGACCCCATCCTTCATACGCAGTATTTT. Its protein product is CASSLDPILHTQYF.

This clonotype was detected only a few times. The CDR3 coding sequence is TGTGCCAGCAGCTTAGATCGGCGACCCAACTACGAGCAGTACTTC. Translation gives CASSLDRRPNYEQYF. This chain joins TRBV11-2 and TRBJ2-7; D not certain. Trimming removed 0 bases at V and 3 bases at J, with 12 bases between. Looked up from germline, CDR1 is SGHAT and CDR2 is FQNNGV. The CDR3 loop spans 15 amino acids.

The CDR3 DNA is TGCAGTGCTATTAAGGGACTAGCGGACCAAGAGACCCAGTACTTC. This gives the protein CSAIKGLADQETQYF. The chain joins TRBV20-1 to TRBJ2-5, with 11 bases that match TRBD2. The CDR3 runs 15 residues. Trimming at V came to 4 bases and at J to 0 bases, leaving 4 bases not matched to a gene. CDR1 and CDR2 (germline): DFQATT, SNEGSKA (reference sequence).

The rearrangement uses TRBV5-1 and TRBJ2-5; D uncertain. With 5 bases removed from V and 2 bases from J, the gap between germline ends came to 16 bases. Germline CDR1 and CDR2: SGHRS and YFSETQ. The CDR3 has 15 amino acids. The CDR3 reads CASRTDGSRQETQYF. In DNA form, the CDR3 reads TGCGCCAGCAGAACAGATGGCAGTAGGCAAGAGACCCAGTACTTC.

The chain joins TRBV12-3 or TRBV12-4 to TRBJ2-7; 16 positions match TRBD2. With V trimmed by 3 bases and J by 2 bases, 4 bases remained unmatched. This CDR3 comprises 17 residues. DNA for the CDR3: TGTGCCAGCAGTTTGGGACTAGCGGGAGGGACCACCTACGAGCAGTACTTC. Its protein product is CASSLGLAGGTTYEQYF.

The chain recombines TRBV10-3 with TRBJ2-7; no firm D call. Germline V gives CDR1 ENHRY, CDR2 SYGVKD. The ends were cut back, 10 bases at V and 4 bases at J, with 17 bases in the middle. The CDR3 spans 13 residues. CDR3: CATGSGLGYEQYF. DNA of the CDR3: TGTGCCACCGGTTCCGGCCTGGGGTACGAGCAGTACTTC.

CDR3 in DNA: TGTGCCAGCAGCTTGTCAGCTTCAACAGGGATATTTTTAGGGACCCAGTACTTC. Protein: CASSLSASTGIFLGTQYF. The J gene is TRBJ2-5, the V gene TRBV5-6, with D possibly matching TRBD1 (6 bases). Germline CDR1 and CDR2: SGHDT and YYEEEE. The CDR3 totals 18 residues. The V and J ends lost 1 base and 7 bases respectively, with 26 bases between them.

This clonotype was counted at least ten times. The J gene is TRBJ1-1, the V gene TRBV11-2; D gene ambiguous. V was clipped by 3 bases and J by 3 bases, with 11 bases between them. Germline V gives CDR1 SGHAT, CDR2 FQNNGV. The CDR3 extends over 14 amino acids. CDR3 loop: CASSFTDAHTEAFF. The CDR3 bases are TGTGCCAGCAGCTTTACGGACGCCCACACTGAAGCTTTCTTT. Combining the CDR3 with reference TRBV11-2 and TRBJ1-1 gives the whole variable domain EAGVAQSPRYKIIEKRQSVAFWCNPISGHATLYWYQQILGQGPKLLIQFQNNGVVDDSQLPKDRFSAERLKGVDSTLKIQPAKLEDSAVYLCASSFTDAHTEAFFGQGTRLTVV.

This clonotype was detected only a few times. The chain joins TRBV7-6 to TRBJ2-5; D is unresolved. CDR3 length equals 14 residues. Looked up from germline, CDR1 is SGHVS and CDR2 is FNYEAQ. V lost 1 base to trimming and J lost 4 bases, with 10 bases between them. Written as DNA, the CDR3 is TGTGCCAGCAGCTTAGATGTGGTTGGAGAGACCCAGTACTTC. It specifies CASSLDVVGETQYF.

In the case of this clonotype: A junction boundary mismatches the germline segment, possibly from a read error. The chain employs TRBV2 and TRBJ1-2; D is uncertain. The CDR3 covers 10 residues. Germline V lookup: CDR1 SNHLY, CDR2 FYNNEI. The CDR3, as DNA: TGTGCCAGCAGTGAAGGGCGGGCTTCCTTC. Its protein product is CASSEGRASF.

This clonotype came up once. V usage is TRBV10-3 and J usage is TRBJ1-1; D is possibly TRBD1 (5 bases). CDR1 and CDR2 (germline): ENHRY, SYGVKD. Trimming left V 3 bases short and J 0 bases short, with 11 bases between. The CDR3 loop spans 15 amino acids. The CDR3 is CAISDGGLMNTEAFF. The CDR3 bases are TGTGCCATCAGTGACGGGGGACTCATGAACACTGAAGCTTTCTTT.

This rearrangement joins TRBV7-3 to TRBJ2-3, with 8 nucleotides matching TRBD2. The junction had 3 bases not matched to a gene; V was cut back by 1 base and J by 6 bases. The CDR3 is 14 residues long. CDR1 is SGHTA and CDR2 is FQGTGA in the germline V gene. The CDR3, as DNA: TGTGCCAGCAGCTTAAAAGCGGGAGAGGATACGCAGTATTTT. Amino acid sequence: CASSLKAGEDTQYF.

This clonotype showed up just a few times. This rearrangement joins TRBV6-2 or TRBV6-3 to TRBJ2-1, with 8 bases matching TRBD2. The germline V gene has CDR1 MNHEY and CDR2 SVGEGT. The CDR3 is 15 amino acids. Trimming cost V 1 base and J 8 bases; bases outside gene matches: 7. The CDR3 DNA reads TGTGCCAGCAGTTACTACTCGCGGACTAGCTATGAGCAGTTCTTC. Translating it yields CASSYYSRTSYEQFF.

This chain connects TRBV7-6 to TRBJ2-1; TRBD1 aligns across 8 bases. Germline V gives CDR1 SGHVS, CDR2 FNYEAQ. This CDR3 comprises 15 residues. V lost 3 bases, J lost 2 bases, and 3 bases stayed unmatched. The CDR3 DNA is TGTGCCAGCAGCTTCACAGGGGGTCCCTACAATGAGCAGTTCTTC. Residues: CASSFTGGPYNEQFF.

The chain employs TRBV6-1 and TRBJ2-5; D ambiguous. Germline V gives CDR1 MNHNS, CDR2 SASEGT. This CDR3 is built from 15 residues. Deletions cut 5 bases from V and 1 base from J, with 14 bases between. The CDR3 sequence: CASSLTQVRQETQYF. The CDR3 DNA sequence: TGTGCCAGCAGTCTGACTCAGGTCCGCCAAGAGACCCAGTACTTC.

This chain connects TRBV4-3 to TRBJ1-6; 10 bases align to TRBD1. Losses at the gene ends were 1 base for V and 5 bases for J; bases not matched to a gene: 5. The germline V gene encodes CDR1 LGHNA and CDR2 YSLEER. The CDR3 totals 17 residues. CDR3 sequence: CASSQVGGTGDNSPLHF. In nucleotides, the CDR3 is TGCGCCAGCAGCCAAGTTGGAGGGACAGGGGATAATTCACCCCTCCACTTT.

This clonotype was seen only a few times. V usage is TRBV5-4 and J usage is TRBJ2-7; 8 bases are shared with TRBD2. The CDR3 sequence is 13 residues long. Germline trimming cut 0 bases from V and 6 bases from J; bases unmatched to any gene: 2. Germline V gene data show CDR1 as SGHNT and CDR2 as YYREEE (reference sequence). CDR3 loop: CASSLAGGAEQYF. CDR3 in DNA: TGTGCCAGCAGCTTGGCGGGAGGGGCCGAGCAGTACTTC.

The chain has TRBV7-9 and TRBJ2-1; D possibly uses TRBD1 or TRBD2 (5 bases each). CDR3 length equals 12 residues. With 3 bases removed from V and 16 bases from J, the gap between germline ends came to 16 bases. Germline V gives CDR1 SEHNR, CDR2 FQNEAQ (reference sequence). This CDR3 reads CASSLDSQGGFF. CDR3 in DNA: TGTGCCAGCAGCTTGGACTCTCAGGGTGGTTTCTTC. Variable domain in full (rest from reference TRBV7-9 and TRBJ2-1): DTGVSQNPRHKITKRGQNVTFRCDPISEHNRLYWYRQTLGQGPEFLTYFQNEAQLEKSRLLSDRFSAERPKGSFSTLEIQRTEQGDSAMYLCASSLDSQGGFFGPGTRLTVL.

This clonotype showed up just a few times. The rearrangement links TRBV7-2 to TRBJ2-3, with TRBD2 matching over 8 bases. Germline trimming cut 9 bases from V and 3 bases from J; bases unmatched to any gene: 8. The germline CDR1 and CDR2 sequences are SGHTA and FQGNSA. The CDR3 contains 14 residues. Written as DNA, the CDR3 is TGTGCCAGTGGGGGCGGGAGGATGACAGATACGCAGTATTTT. This codes for CASGGGRMTDTQYF.

The rearrangement links TRBV4-1 to TRBJ1-2; no definite D call. CDR1 MGHRA and CDR2 YSYEKL come from the germline V gene. This CDR3 region has 13 residues. The V end was cut by 3 bases, the J end by 6 bases, with 11 bases between. CDR3 DNA sequence: TGCGCCAGCAGCCAGCCGGGGTTTAATGGCTACACCTTC. It encodes CASSQPGFNGYTF.

CDR3 region: CASSSSGAAYEQYV. The CDR3, as DNA: TGTGCCAGCTCCAGTAGCGGGGCCGCCTACGAGCAGTACGTC. The V and J genes are TRBV7-9 and TRBJ2-7; 8 bases are shared with TRBD2. The CDR3 runs 14 residues. CDR1 is SEHNR, CDR2 FQNEAQ, per germline (reference sequence). The ends lost 8 bases at V and 2 bases at J; junction bases unmatched: 8.

This clonotype was seen once. The CDR3 coding sequence is TGTGCCAGCAGAGAACAGGGGAAATACGAGCAGTACTTC. Its translation: CASREQGKYEQYF. This chain links TRBV6-2 or TRBV6-3 with TRBJ2-7; TRBD1 matches at 7 bases. Germline V gene lookup returns CDR1 MNHEY and CDR2 SVGEGT. The CDR3 is made up of 13 amino acids. Trimming at V came to 6 bases and at J to 4 bases, leaving 6 bases not matched to a gene.

There are a few counts of this clonotype. The chain uses TRBV6-2 or TRBV6-3 and TRBJ2-1; a weak D match, TRBD1 (5 bases). The CDR3 loop spans 17 amino acids. V dropped 7 bases and J dropped 5 bases, with 24 bases sitting between them. From germline, CDR1 is MNHEY and CDR2 SVGEGT. CDR3 bases: TGTGCCAGCATGGTCGCCCCGGCAGGGTGGGTTGACAATGAGCAGTTCTTC. Amino acids: CASMVAPAGWVDNEQFF.

The chain recombines TRBV10-3 with TRBJ2-7; 8 nucleotides agree with TRBD2. Germline loops: CDR1 ENHRY, CDR2 SYGVKD. V shed 10 bases, J shed 2 bases, and the junction held 10 bases outside the gene matches. The CDR3 has 14 residues. CDR3 amino acids: CATKPGLVAYEQYV. The CDR3 nucleotides read TGTGCCACGAAACCGGGACTAGTAGCCTACGAGCAGTACGTC.

Ten or more counts support this clonotype. The chain uses TRBV7-2 and TRBJ2-3; 8 nucleotides agree with TRBD2. Per the germline V gene, CDR1 is SGHTA and CDR2 is FQGNSA. The CDR3 length is 17 residues. V shed 0 bases, J shed 4 bases, and the junction held 9 bases outside the gene matches. The CDR3 spells CASSLALSGSTADTQYF. In DNA form, the CDR3 reads TGTGCCAGCAGCTTAGCGCTAAGCGGGAGTACCGCAGATACGCAGTATTTT.

This clonotype has only one observation. V is TRBV13 and J is TRBJ2-6; perhaps TRBD1 as D (7 bases). V lost 2 bases and J lost 1, with 15 bases in between. The CDR3 is made up of 18 amino acids. Germline V gives CDR1 PRHDT, CDR2 FYEKMQ (reference sequence). The CDR3 here is CASSLKGRGASGANVLTF. The CDR3 region has the DNA TGTGCCAGCAGCTTAAAAGGCAGGGGGGCTTCTGGGGCCAACGTCCTGACTTTC. Looking up the rest from reference TRBV13 and TRBJ2-6 gives the full variable domain: AAGVIQSPRHLIKEKRETATLKCYPIPRHDTVYWYQQGPGQDPQFLISFYEKMQSDKGSIPDRFSAQQFSDYHSELNMSSLELGDSALYFCASSLKGRGASGANVLTFGAGSRLTVL.

The chain uses TRBV10-3 and TRBJ1-1; D unclear. Germline V gene sequence: CDR1 ENHRY, CDR2 SYGVKD. The V gene lost 6 bases and the J gene lost 0 bases, with 5 bases spanning the gap. The CDR3 extends over 12 amino acids. The CDR3 sequence: CAISSMNTEAFF. The CDR3 DNA follows: TGTGCCATCAGCTCGATGAACACTGAAGCTTTCTTT.